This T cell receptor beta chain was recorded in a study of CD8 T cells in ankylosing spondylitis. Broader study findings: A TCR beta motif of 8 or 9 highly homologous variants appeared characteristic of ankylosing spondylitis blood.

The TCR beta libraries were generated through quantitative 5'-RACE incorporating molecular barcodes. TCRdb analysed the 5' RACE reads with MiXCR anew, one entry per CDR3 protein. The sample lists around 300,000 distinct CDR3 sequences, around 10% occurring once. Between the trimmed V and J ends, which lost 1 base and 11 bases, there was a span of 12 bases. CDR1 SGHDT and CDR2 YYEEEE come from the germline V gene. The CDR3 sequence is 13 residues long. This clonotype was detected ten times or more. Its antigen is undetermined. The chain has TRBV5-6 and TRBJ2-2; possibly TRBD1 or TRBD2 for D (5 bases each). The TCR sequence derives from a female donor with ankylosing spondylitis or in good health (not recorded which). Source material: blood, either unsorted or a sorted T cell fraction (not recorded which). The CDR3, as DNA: TGTGCCAGCAGCTTGATGCAGGGACGAGAGCTGTTTTTT. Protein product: CASSLMQGRELFF. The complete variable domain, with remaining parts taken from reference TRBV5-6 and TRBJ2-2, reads DAGVTQSPTHLIKTRGQQVTLRCSPKSGHDTVSWYQQALGQGPQFIFQYYEEEERQRGNFPDRFSGHQFPNYSSELNVNALLLGDSALYLCASSLMQGRELFFGEGSRLTVL.